The source of this T cell receptor (beta chain) is a study of T cells after yellow fever vaccination. Broader study findings: Weaker in magnitude, the secondary response showed a faster peak on day 5 versus 15.

The CDR3 consists of 14 residues. Germline CDR1 reads MNHEY; CDR2 reads SVGAGI. The trim removed 0 bases at V and 4 bases at J, leaving 2 bases unmatched. For this clonotype: Its antigen is unknown.

Universal primer sites and UMIs were introduced during 5'RACE template-switching synthesis of TCR cDNA. TCRdb analysed the 5' RACE reads with MiXCR anew, one entry per CDR3 protein. The sample records 350,000 or so distinct CDR3 sequences, around 8.1% being singletons. Sequencing was performed on PBMCs, taken roughly 45 days after the first yellow fever vaccination. The chain joins TRBV6-5 to TRBJ1-2; 7 bases fit TRBD1. The sequence was obtained from a man aged 18 to 29 who received the YFV17D yellow fever vaccine. CDR3 bases: TGTGCCAGCAGTTACTCGACAGGGTTCTATGGCTACACCTTC. Residues: CASSYSTGFYGYTF.